Described below is a single T cell receptor (beta chain) sequence and its context. Germline loops: CDR1 SGHNT, CDR2 YYREEE (reference sequence). V gave up 3 bases and J gave up 8 bases; unmatched junction bases: 8. The CDR3 is 14 residues long. This entry is derived from a study of shared clonotypes between healthy human individuals. Produced via immunoSEQ multiplex PCR; TCRdb's table is partial and in-frame only. The sample carries fewer than 650,000 clones, about 79% recorded once. The sequence derives from a woman between 40 and 55 years old in good health. Some clones in this sample may be carry-over from other donors' samples. V usage is TRBV5-4 and J usage is TRBJ1-2; 9 bases align to TRBD1. Material: PBMCs. The CDR3 DNA sequence: TGTGCCAGCAGCTCTCCGGACAGGGGTGCCGGCTACACCTTC. Protein: CASSSPDRGAGYTF.